A selection of T cell receptor beta chains follows, all from one sample in a study of blood T cell repertoires in COVID-19. Data came from immunoSEQ multiplex PCR; TCRdb stores just in-frame clones and leaves some out. The data hold 60,000 or so clones, with over 60% observed a single time. The specimen sequenced was peripheral blood. The receptors originated from a young man with COVID-19, enrolled during active disease. CDR3s include the opening cysteine and the closing phenylalanine or tryptophan. Each record gives: CDR3 DNA, CDR3 protein, clone size, V gene, D gene, J gene. The D gene is left open where the match is weak. A clone size is listed for some rows: how often the clone was seen (once, few, many), or a class if it is expanded.

DNA: TGTGCCAGCAGCGTAAATAACCAAAACTACTATGGCTACACCTTC
CDR3: CASSVNNQNYYGYTF
size: -
V: TRBV9
D: -
J: TRBJ1-2

DNA: TGTGCCAGCAGCTTAACATCAGCGGGGTGGATAGATACGCAGTATTTT
CDR3: CASSLTSAGWIDTQYF
size: -
V: TRBV7-3
D: TRBD2
J: TRBJ2-3

DNA: TGTGCCACCAGCAGACCCTCCGGGACTGCCAAAGGGGAGCTGTTTTTT
CDR3: CATSRPSGTAKGELFF
size: -
V: TRBV15
D: -
J: TRBJ2-2

DNA: TGTGCCAGCAGCCAAGGTCCAGGTAAGTACGAGCAGTACTTC
CDR3: CASSQGPGKYEQYF
size: -
V: TRBV3-1/TRBV3-2
D: -
J: TRBJ2-7

DNA: TGCAGTGCAAGTAGTCCAGGGACAAAGGCTTTCTTT
CDR3: CSASSPGTKAFF
size: -
V: TRBV20-1
D: -
J: TRBJ1-1

DNA: TGTGCCAGCAGCTGGGGTTTTCTGGGACAGGGGGCCCACGAGCAGTACTTC
CDR3: CASSWGFLGQGAHEQYF
size: few
V: TRBV7-2
D: TRBD1
J: TRBJ2-7

DNA: TGTGCCAGCAGCCAAGGAACTGGAGGGGCGAACACTGAAGCTTTCTTT
CDR3: CASSQGTGGANTEAFF
size: -
V: TRBV4-2
D: -
J: TRBJ1-1

DNA: TGTGCCAGCAGCCTATCGGCAGGTTCCAATGAGCAGTTCTTC
CDR3: CASSLSAGSNEQFF
size: few
V: TRBV6-5
D: -
J: TRBJ2-1

DNA: TGCAGCGTTGAATTGCAGGGGAACACTGAAGCTTTCTTT
CDR3: CSVELQGNTEAFF
size: -
V: TRBV29-1
D: -
J: TRBJ1-1

DNA: TGTGCCTGGAGCGCCTTCTCAGGGGAGTGGACTGAAGCTTTCTTT
CDR3: CAWSAFSGEWTEAFF
size: -
V: TRBV30
D: -
J: TRBJ1-1

DNA: TGTGCCAGCAGTTCCCACTCCGGGGGAAGAAGCTCCTACGAGCAGTACTTC
CDR3: CASSSHSGGRSSYEQYF
size: -
V: TRBV27
D: -
J: TRBJ2-7

DNA: TGCAGCGCGGACAGCCTTATTCAAGAGACCCAGTACTTC
CDR3: CSADSLIQETQYF
size: few
V: TRBV29-1
D: -
J: TRBJ2-5

DNA: TGTGCCAGCAGCGCCGAGGGGGCTCAGGGTGAAAAACTGTTTTTT
CDR3: CASSAEGAQGEKLFF
size: -
V: TRBV11-1
D: TRBD1
J: TRBJ1-4

DNA: TGTGCCAGCAGTTTAAGTGCTTCAGTGGCGGGCACAGATACGCAGTATTTT
CDR3: CASSLSASVAGTDTQYF
size: once
V: TRBV27
D: -
J: TRBJ2-3

DNA: TGTGCCAGCAGCTTGGGGGGAGGGAACAACGAGCAGTACTTC
CDR3: CASSLGGGNNEQYF
size: -
V: TRBV5-6
D: TRBD2
J: TRBJ2-7

DNA: TGTGCCAGCAGTCCGTCCCATTTAGGACAGGGGAGCGAAAAACTGTTTTTT
CDR3: CASSPSHLGQGSEKLFF
size: -
V: TRBV28
D: TRBD1
J: TRBJ1-4

DNA: TGTGCCAGCTCCCAAGGCGGGGCATTCATCACTCCCAATTCACCCCTCCACTTT
CDR3: CASSQGGAFITPNSPLHF
size: -
V: TRBV9
D: -
J: TRBJ1-6

DNA: TGTGCCAGCAGCACACTAGCAGTGTACAATGAGCAGTTCTTC
CDR3: CASSTLAVYNEQFF
size: -
V: TRBV5-6
D: -
J: TRBJ2-1

DNA: TGCAGCGCCGGAAACAGGTTCGGGAGTGAAGCTTTCTTT
CDR3: CSAGNRFGSEAFF
size: -
V: TRBV29-1
D: -
J: TRBJ1-1

DNA: TGTGCCAGCAGCTCCCCTTCCGGGAGGGTCAATGAGCAGTTCTTC
CDR3: CASSSPSGRVNEQFF
size: once
V: TRBV6-2/TRBV6-3
D: TRBD2
J: TRBJ2-1

DNA: TGTGCCATCAGTGAGTCGGCAGGGGCTGGAAACACCATATATTTT
CDR3: CAISESAGAGNTIYF
size: -
V: TRBV10-3
D: -
J: TRBJ1-3

DNA: TGTGCCAGCAGCTATACGGCTAGCGGGGGGGCCGGTGAGCAGTTCTTC
CDR3: CASSYTASGGAGEQFF
size: few
V: TRBV11-3
D: TRBD2
J: TRBJ2-1

DNA: TGTGCCAGCAGTGAAGCCGGGAGAAACACCATATATTTT
CDR3: CASSEAGRNTIYF
size: -
V: TRBV2
D: -
J: TRBJ1-3

DNA: TGTGCCAGCAGCCCGGACACGTACGAGCAGTACTTC
CDR3: CASSPDTYEQYF
size: -
V: TRBV7-8
D: -
J: TRBJ2-7

DNA: TGTGCCAGCAGCCCCATCCCGGGTAGCGGGGCAGAGACCCAGTACTTC
CDR3: CASSPIPGSGAETQYF
size: -
V: TRBV5-4
D: TRBD2
J: TRBJ2-5